The rows below give T cell receptor beta chains drawn from one sample of a study of shared clonotypes between healthy human individuals. Produced via immunoSEQ multiplex PCR; TCRdb's table is partial and in-frame only. The sample lists about 1.9 million clones, 93% occurring once. The sample comprised naive CD8+ T cells from PBMCs. Receptor source: a man aged 18 to 30 in good health. Some clones in this sample may be carry-over from other donors' samples. Each CDR3 is given with its conserved first and last residue. A D gene is named only where the DNA matches it firmly.

j_call v_call d_call cdr3_nt cdr3_aa
TRBJ1-3 TRBV5-4 NA TGTGCCAGCAGCTTGGGACGGATTCCAGGAAACACCATATATTTT CASSLGRIPGNTIYF
TRBJ2-1 TRBV13 NA TGTGCCAGCAGCGTCCGGGACTTGTTAAGCAATGAGCAGTTCTTC CASSVRDLLSNEQFF
TRBJ2-7 TRBV4-2 TRBD2 TGTGCCAGCAGCCAAGATTTCGTAGCGGGTATTTCCTACGAGCAGTACTTC CASSQDFVAGISYEQYF
TRBJ2-5 TRBV7-9 NA TGTGCCAGCAGCTCCCGACAGCGACAAGAGACCCAGTACTTC CASSSRQRQETQYF
TRBJ1-2 TRBV29-1 NA TGCAGCCATTACCCATTGGGGGGCTACTATGGCTACACCTTC CSHYPLGGYYGYTF
TRBJ1-5 TRBV19 NA TGTGCCTCTGAGGGGACGGGTCAGCCCCAGCATTTT CASEGTGQPQHF
TRBJ1-1 TRBV9 TRBD1 TGTGCCAGCAGCTCCCGGACAGGGGAGTTAGAAGCTTTCTTT CASSSRTGELEAFF
TRBJ2-7 TRBV7-2 NA TGTGCCAGCAGCTTAAGCAGTGGCAGGGCCTACGAGCAGTACTTC CASSLSSGRAYEQYF
TRBJ1-4 TRBV7-9 NA TGTGCCAGCCAGGACGGTGCCGCAACTAATGAAAAACTGTTTTTT CASQDGAATNEKLFF
TRBJ2-7 TRBV5-8 NA TGTGCCAGCAGCTTGAGGGGACGCCGCTACGAGCAGTACTTC CASSLRGRRYEQYF
TRBJ2-1 TRBV30 NA TGTGCCTGGAAGAGGGGGACACAATACAATGAGCAGTTCTTC CAWKRGTQYNEQFF